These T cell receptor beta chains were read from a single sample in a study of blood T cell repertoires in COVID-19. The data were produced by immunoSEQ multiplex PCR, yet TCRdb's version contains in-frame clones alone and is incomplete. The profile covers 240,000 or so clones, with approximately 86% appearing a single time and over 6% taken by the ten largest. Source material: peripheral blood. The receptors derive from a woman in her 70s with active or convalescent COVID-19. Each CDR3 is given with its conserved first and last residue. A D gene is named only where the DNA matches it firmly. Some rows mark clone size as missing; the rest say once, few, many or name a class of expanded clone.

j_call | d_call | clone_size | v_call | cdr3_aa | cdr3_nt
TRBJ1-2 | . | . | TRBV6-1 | CASSPRGYGYTF | TGTGCCAGCAGCCCGCGAGGCTATGGCTACACCTTC
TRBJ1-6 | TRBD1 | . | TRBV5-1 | CASRPEKGGVGSYNSPLHF | TGCGCCAGCCGCCCAGAGAAAGGGGGCGTTGGGTCCTATAATTCACCCCTCCACTTT
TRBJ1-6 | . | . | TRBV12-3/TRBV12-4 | CASSSQGSPLHF | TGTGCCAGCAGTTCCCAGGGGTCACCCCTCCACTTT
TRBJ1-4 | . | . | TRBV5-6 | CASSLGKVGRNEKLFF | TGTGCCAGCAGCTTGGGGAAGGTCGGGAGAAATGAAAAACTGTTTTTT
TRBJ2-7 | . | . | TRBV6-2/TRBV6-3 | CASSRGQVAYF | TGTGCCAGCAGCCGAGGGCAGGTCGCGTACTTC
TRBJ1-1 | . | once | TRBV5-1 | CASSLAGTNTEAFF | TGCGCCAGCAGCTTGGCGGGAACGAACACTGAAGCTTTCTTT
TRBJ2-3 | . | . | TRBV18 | CASSPPFTDTQYF | TGTGCCAGCTCACCCCCTTTCACAGATACGCAGTATTTT
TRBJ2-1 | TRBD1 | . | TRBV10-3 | CAISDRTGYDEQFF | TGTGCCATCAGTGATAGGACAGGGTACGATGAGCAGTTCTTC
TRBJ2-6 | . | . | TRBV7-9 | CASSFFPREANVLTF | TGTGCCAGCAGCTTTTTCCCCCGGGAGGCCAACGTCCTGACTTTC
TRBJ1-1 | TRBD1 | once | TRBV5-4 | CASSPGQGGTEAFF | TGTGCCAGCAGCCCCGGACAGGGGGGGACTGAAGCTTTCTTT
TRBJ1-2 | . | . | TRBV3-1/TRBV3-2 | CASSPTRGSGGYTF | TGTGCCAGCAGCCCAACGCGGGGTAGCGGAGGCTACACCTTC
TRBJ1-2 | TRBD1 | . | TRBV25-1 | CASSGFKGTGGPLYGYTF | TGTGCCAGCAGTGGGTTTAAGGGGACAGGGGGGCCCCTATATGGCTACACCTTC
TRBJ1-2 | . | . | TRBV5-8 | CASSTLDRRTEVNYGYTF | TGTGCCAGCAGCACCCTAGACAGGAGAACGGAAGTAAACTATGGCTACACCTTC
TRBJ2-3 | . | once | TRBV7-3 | CASSLTARDTQYF | TGTGCCAGCAGCTTAACGGCGAGGGATACGCAGTATTTT
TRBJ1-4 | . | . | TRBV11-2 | CASSSSGLREKLFF | TGTGCCAGCAGCTCGTCAGGACTCAGGGAAAAACTGTTTTTT
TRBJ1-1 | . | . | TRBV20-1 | CSASIAKEAFF | TGCAGTGCTAGTATAGCGAAAGAAGCTTTCTTT
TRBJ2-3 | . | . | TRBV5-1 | CASCTGNGPSTDTQYF | TGCGCCAGCTGTACAGGTAATGGACCGAGCACAGATACGCAGTATTTT
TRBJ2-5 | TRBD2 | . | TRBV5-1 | CASSTLAGAQETQYF | TGCGCCAGCAGCACCCTAGCGGGGGCCCAAGAGACCCAGTACTTC
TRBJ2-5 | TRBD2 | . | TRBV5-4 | CASSFAGGRGETQYF | TGTGCCAGCAGCTTTGCGGGGGGGCGTGGGGAGACCCAGTACTTC
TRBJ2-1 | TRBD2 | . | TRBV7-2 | CASSRLAGEYNEQFF | TGTGCCAGCAGTCGCCTAGCGGGGGAATACAATGAGCAGTTCTTC
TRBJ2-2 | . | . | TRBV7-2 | CASSLSRGHGPNTGELFF | TGTGCCAGCAGCTTAAGCAGGGGCCATGGACCGAACACCGGGGAGCTGTTTTTT
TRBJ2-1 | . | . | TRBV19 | CASLNSPHNEQFF | TGTGCCAGTTTGAACAGTCCCCACAATGAGCAGTTCTTC
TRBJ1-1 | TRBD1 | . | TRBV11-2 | CASSPGGNTEAFF | TGTGCCAGCAGCCCAGGGGGCAACACTGAAGCTTTCTTT
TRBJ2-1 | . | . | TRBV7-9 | CASSPWGVTVEQFF | TGTGCCAGCAGCCCGTGGGGGGTCACGGTTGAGCAGTTCTTC
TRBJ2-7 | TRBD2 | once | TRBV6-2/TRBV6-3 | CASSPGGSYEQYF | TGTGCCAGCAGCCCGGGGGGTTCCTACGAGCAGTACTTC
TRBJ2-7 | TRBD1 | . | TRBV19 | CASSRGTGFAEAYEQYF | TGTGCCAGTAGTAGAGGGACAGGGTTCGCCGAAGCCTACGAGCAGTACTTC
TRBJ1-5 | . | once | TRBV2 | CASSLDPTLLSNQPQHF | TGTGCCAGCAGCCTCGACCCGACTTTACTTAGCAATCAGCCCCAGCATTTT
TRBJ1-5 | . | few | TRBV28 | CASSFSPSNQPQHF | TGTGCCAGCAGTTTTTCCCCGAGCAATCAGCCCCAGCATTTT
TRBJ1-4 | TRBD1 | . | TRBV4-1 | CASSPRQGNEKLFF | TGCGCCAGCAGCCCTCGACAGGGGAATGAAAAACTGTTTTTT
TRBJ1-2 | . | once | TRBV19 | CASSIGQGINYGYTF | TGTGCCAGTAGTATCGGCCAGGGAATCAACTATGGCTACACCTTC
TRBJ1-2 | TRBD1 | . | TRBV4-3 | CASSLGTGADYGYTF | TGCGCCAGCAGCTTGGGTACAGGGGCCGACTATGGCTACACCTTC
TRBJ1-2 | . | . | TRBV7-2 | CASRRQSYGYTF | TGTGCCAGCAGGAGACAGAGCTATGGCTACACCTTC
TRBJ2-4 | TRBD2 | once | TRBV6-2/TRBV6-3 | CASSLLGLAGTIQYF | TGTGCCAGCAGCCTACTGGGACTAGCGGGGACCATTCAGTACTTC
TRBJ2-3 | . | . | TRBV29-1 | CSATGTSTDTQYF | TGCAGCGCCACCGGGACATCCACAGATACGCAGTATTTT
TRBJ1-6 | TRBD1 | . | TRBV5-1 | CASSLVGTGIESPLHF | TGCGCCAGCAGCTTGGTCGGGACAGGGATAGAGTCACCCCTCCACTTT
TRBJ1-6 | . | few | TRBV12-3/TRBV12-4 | CASTRGVNSPLHF | TGTGCCAGCACACGGGGGGTTAATTCACCCCTCCACTTT
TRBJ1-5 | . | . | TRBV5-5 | CASSLLVRNQPQHF | TGTGCCAGCAGCTTGCTAGTCCGTAATCAGCCCCAGCATTTT
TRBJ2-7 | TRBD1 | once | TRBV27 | CASSNSGTVPYEQYF | TGTGCCAGCAGTAACTCCGGGACAGTCCCCTACGAGCAGTACTTC
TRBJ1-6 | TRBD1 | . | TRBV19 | CASSSGQDNSPLHF | TGTGCCAGTAGTTCGGGACAGGATAATTCACCCCTCCACTTT
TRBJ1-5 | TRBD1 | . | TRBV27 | CATRQGGRPQHF | TGTGCCACCCGACAGGGGGGTCGGCCCCAGCATTTT
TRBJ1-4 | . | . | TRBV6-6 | CASADRIGGDELFF | TGTGCCAGCGCCGACCGAATCGGGGGGGATGAACTGTTTTTT
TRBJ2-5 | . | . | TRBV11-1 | CASSLGGGKGETQYF | TGTGCCAGCAGCTTAGGAGGGGGTAAGGGAGAGACCCAGTACTTC
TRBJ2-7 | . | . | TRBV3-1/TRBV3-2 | CASSQDKDWPYEQYF | TGTGCCAGCAGCCAAGATAAGGACTGGCCCTACGAGCAGTACTTC
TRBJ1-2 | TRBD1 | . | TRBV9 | CASSVDVTGSRVSYGYTF | TGTGCCAGCAGCGTAGATGTGACAGGGAGCCGGGTCTCATATGGCTACACCTTC
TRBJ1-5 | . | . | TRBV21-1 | CASSKKWRQGNQPQHF | TGTGCCAGCAGCAAAAAGTGGCGTCAGGGTAATCAGCCCCAGCATTTT
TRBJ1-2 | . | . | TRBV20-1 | CSASTGRPRGYTF | TGCAGTGCCAGTACAGGACGGCCCCGTGGCTACACCTTC
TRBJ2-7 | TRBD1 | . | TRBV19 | CASSYRGEQYF | TGTGCCAGTAGTTACAGGGGCGAGCAGTACTTC
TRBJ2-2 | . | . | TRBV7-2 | CASSPQVVTGELFF | TGTGCCAGCAGCCCACAGGTGGTCACCGGGGAGCTGTTTTTT
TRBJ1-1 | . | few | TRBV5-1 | CASSFGGTEAFF | TGCGCCAGCAGCTTCGGGGGAACTGAAGCTTTCTTT
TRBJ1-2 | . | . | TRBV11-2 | CASSLGQYYGYTF | TGTGCCAGCAGCTTAGGACAGTACTATGGCTACACCTTC
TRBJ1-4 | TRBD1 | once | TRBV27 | CASSFGTGPQKLFF | TGTGCCAGCAGTTTCGGGACAGGGCCCCAAAAACTGTTTTTT
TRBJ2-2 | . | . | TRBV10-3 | CAISESTRGELFF | TGTGCCATCAGTGAGTCAACTAGAGGGGAGCTGTTTTTT
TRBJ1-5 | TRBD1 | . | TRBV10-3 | CAIATGDWSQPQHF | TGTGCCATCGCGACAGGGGATTGGAGTCAGCCCCAGCATTTT
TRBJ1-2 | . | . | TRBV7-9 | CASSTTGLSYGYTF | TGTGCCAGCAGCACCACAGGGCTAAGTTATGGCTACACCTTC
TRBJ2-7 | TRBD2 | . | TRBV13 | CASSLGAGGGEYEQYF | TGTGCCAGCAGCTTAGGAGCGGGGGGAGGGGAATACGAGCAGTACTTC
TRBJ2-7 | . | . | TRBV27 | CASSWGHIYEQYF | TGTGCCAGCAGTTGGGGACACATCTACGAGCAGTACTTC
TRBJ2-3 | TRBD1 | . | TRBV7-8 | CASSPGQGTGLYF | TGTGCCAGCAGCCCTGGACAGGGGACAGGGTTGTATTTT
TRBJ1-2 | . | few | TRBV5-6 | CASSLDPLAGHYGYTF | TGTGCCAGCAGCTTGGACCCACTGGCGGGGCACTATGGCTACACCTTC